The sequence of this T cell receptor (beta chain) was determined in a study of T cell responses to AZD1222 COVID-19 vaccine. Sequencing was performed with immunoSEQ multiplex PCR; in TCRdb, only in-frame clones are kept and a portion is missing. The sample records 70,000 or so clones, over 65% being singletons. Per germline, CDR1 SGHRS and CDR2 YFSETQ. Trimming pared 4 bases from V and 0 bases from J, leaving 12 bases between. The CDR3 runs to 15 residues. Here the sequenced sample was peripheral blood, taken 28 days after the second AZD1222 dose. The receptor was derived from an adult who received the AZD1222 COVID-19 vaccine. The chain joins TRBV5-1 to TRBJ2-3; D uncertain. The CDR3 nucleotides are TGCGCCAGCAGCGTGGACGGCTTTAGCACAGATACGCAGTATTTT. It is translated as CASSVDGFSTDTQYF.